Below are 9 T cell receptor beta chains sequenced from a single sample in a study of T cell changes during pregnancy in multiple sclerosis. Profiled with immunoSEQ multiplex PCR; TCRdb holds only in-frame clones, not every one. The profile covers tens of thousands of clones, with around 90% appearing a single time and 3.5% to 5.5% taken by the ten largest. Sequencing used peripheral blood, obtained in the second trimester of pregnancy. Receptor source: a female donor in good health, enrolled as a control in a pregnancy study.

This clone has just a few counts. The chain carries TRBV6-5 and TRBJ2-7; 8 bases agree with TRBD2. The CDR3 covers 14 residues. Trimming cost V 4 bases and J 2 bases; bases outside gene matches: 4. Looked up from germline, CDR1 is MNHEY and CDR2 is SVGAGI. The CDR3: CASSSGTRPYEQYF. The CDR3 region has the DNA TGTGCCAGCAGTTCCGGGACTAGACCCTACGAGCAGTACTTC.

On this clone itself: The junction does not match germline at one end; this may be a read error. The CDR3 is CASSPTDRAQETQYF. The CDR3 nucleotides read TGTGCTAGCAGCCCCACCGACAGGGCCCAAGAGACCCAGTACTTC. The chain recombines TRBV7-7 with TRBJ2-5, with 7 bases lining up with TRBD1. Germline CDR1 is SSHAT and CDR2 is FNYEAQ (reference sequence). CDR3 length: 15 residues.

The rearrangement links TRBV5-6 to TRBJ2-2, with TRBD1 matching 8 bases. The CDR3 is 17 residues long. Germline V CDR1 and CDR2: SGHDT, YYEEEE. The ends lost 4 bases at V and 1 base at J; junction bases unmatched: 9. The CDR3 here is CASSRLWGTGNTGELFF. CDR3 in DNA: TGTGCCAGCAGCCGATTATGGGGGACAGGGAACACCGGGGAGCTGTTTTTT.

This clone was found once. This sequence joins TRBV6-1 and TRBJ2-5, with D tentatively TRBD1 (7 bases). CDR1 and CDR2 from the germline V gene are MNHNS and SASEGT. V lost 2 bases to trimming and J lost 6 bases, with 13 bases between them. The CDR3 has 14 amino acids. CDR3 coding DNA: TGTGCCAGCAGTGAATCGGAGGGGGCTAAGACCCAGTACTTC. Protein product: CASSESEGAKTQYF.

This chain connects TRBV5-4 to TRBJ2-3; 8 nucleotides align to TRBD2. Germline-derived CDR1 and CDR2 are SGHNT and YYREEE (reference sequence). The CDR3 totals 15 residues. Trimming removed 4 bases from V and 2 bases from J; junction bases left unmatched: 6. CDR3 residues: CASSRRAGDTDTQYF. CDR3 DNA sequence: TGTGCCAGCAGCCGGCGAGCGGGGGACACAGATACGCAGTATTTT. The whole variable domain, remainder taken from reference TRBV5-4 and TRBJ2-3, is ETGVTQSPTHLIKTRGQQVTLRCSSQSGHNTVSWYQQALGQGPQFIFQYYREEENGRGNFPPRFSGLQFPNYSSELNVNALELDDSALYLCASSRRAGDTDTQYFGPGTRLTVL.

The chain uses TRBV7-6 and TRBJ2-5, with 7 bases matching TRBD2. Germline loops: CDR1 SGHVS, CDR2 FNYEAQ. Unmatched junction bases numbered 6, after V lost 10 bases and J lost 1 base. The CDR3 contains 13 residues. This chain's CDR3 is CAIARGSQETQYF. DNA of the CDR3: TGTGCCATCGCGCGGGGGAGCCAAGAGACCCAGTACTTC. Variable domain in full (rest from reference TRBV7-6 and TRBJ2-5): GAGVSQSPRYKVTKRGQDVALRCDPISGHVSLYWYRQALGQGPEFLTYFNYEAQQDKSGLPNDRFSAERPEGSISTLTIQRTEQRDSAMYRCAIARGSQETQYFGPGTRLLVL.

CDR3 in amino acids: CASSDRDSGIYSNQPQHF. CDR3 nucleotides: TGTGCCAGCAGTGACCGGGACAGTGGAATTTATAGCAATCAGCCCCAGCATTTT. The chain combines TRBV25-1 with TRBJ1-5, with TRBD1 matching over 7 bases. After removal of 3 bases from V and 0 bases from J, the junction contained 11 bases not matched to a gene. The germline gives CDR1 MGHDK, CDR2 SYGVNS. The CDR3 covers 18 residues. Full variable domain (remainder filled in from reference TRBV25-1 and TRBJ1-5): EADIYQTPRYLVIGTGKKITLECSQTMGHDKMYWYQQDPGMELHLIHYSYGVNSTEKGDLSSESTVSRIRTEHFPLTLESARPSHTSQYLCASSDRDSGIYSNQPQHFGDGTRLSIL.

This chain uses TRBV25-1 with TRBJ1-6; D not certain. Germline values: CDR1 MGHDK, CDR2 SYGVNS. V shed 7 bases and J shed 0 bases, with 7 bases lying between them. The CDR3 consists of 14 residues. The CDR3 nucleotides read TGTGCCAGCAAAGAGGTCTCCTATAATTCACCCCTCCACTTT. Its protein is CASKEVSYNSPLHF. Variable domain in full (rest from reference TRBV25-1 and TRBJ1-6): EADIYQTPRYLVIGTGKKITLECSQTMGHDKMYWYQQDPGMELHLIHYSYGVNSTEKGDLSSESTVSRIRTEHFPLTLESARPSHTSQYLCASKEVSYNSPLHFGNGTRLTVT.

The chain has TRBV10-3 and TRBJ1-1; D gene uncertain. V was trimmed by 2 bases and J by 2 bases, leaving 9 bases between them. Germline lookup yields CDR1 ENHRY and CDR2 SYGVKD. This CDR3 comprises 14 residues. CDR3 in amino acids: CAISEAGYNTEAFF. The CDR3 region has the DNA TGTGCCATCAGTGAGGCGGGGTACAACACTGAAGCTTTCTTT.